This T cell receptor beta chain emerged from a study of identical twins. Study observations and caveats: It was possible that invariant MAIT and iNKT cells partly confounded the zero-insertion analyses. Alpha sequences out of frame and shared by twins had excess low generation probability. A lower insertion count was a feature of abundant cord blood beta clonotypes, with no such feature in memory repertoires.

TCRdb itself ran the 5' RACE reads through MiXCR, one entry per CDR3 protein. Of roughly 230,000 distinct CDR3 sequences listed, about 8% are singletons. Details on this clonotype: The antigen remains unidentified.

The donor group consisted entirely of healthy Caucasians. These data were also reused for a study on yellow fever vaccine responses in identical twins.

Sequenced sample: CD8+ T cells sorted from blood. The clonotype originates from a woman under 30 in good health.

The CDR3: CASSQATGGSKNIQYF. CDR3 nucleotides: TGTGCCAGCAGCCAGGCTACAGGAGGTTCTAAAAACATTCAGTACTTC. The V call is TRBV3-1, the J call TRBJ2-4, with D possibly called TRBD1 or TRBD2 (5 bases each). The CDR3 length is 16 residues. V shed 3 bases and J shed 4 bases, with 16 bases lying between them. Germline CDR1 and CDR2: LGHDT and YNNKEL (reference sequence).